A selection of T cell receptor beta chains follows, all from one sample in a study of Ad26.COV2.S vaccination and SARS-CoV-2 variants. Assay used: immunoSEQ multiplex PCR; TCRdb lists only in-frame clones, some missing. The table has 240,000 or so clones, approximately 87% seen once; the top ten hold roughly a tenth. The input for sequencing was peripheral blood, taken in a trial of Ad26.COV2.S vaccine versus placebo. The receptors here all came from a person between 18 and 60 years old who received the Ad26.COV2.S COVID-19 vaccine or a placebo. CDR3s include the opening cysteine and the closing phenylalanine or tryptophan. Each record gives: J gene, D gene, V gene, clone size, CDR3 protein, CDR3 DNA. D genes are given only for firm matches. Size is stated for part of the rows, as once, few or many counts, or as a class when the clone is expanded.

>TRBJ1-3|NA|TRBV5-1|NA
CASSLGEGGSSGNTIYF
TGCGCCAGCAGCTTAGGGGAAGGGGGAAGCTCTGGAAACACCATATATTTT
>TRBJ2-1|TRBD2|TRBV30|NA
CAWSGTGTSGVNEQFF
TGTGCCTGGAGTGGCACCGGGACTAGCGGGGTCAATGAGCAGTTCTTC
>TRBJ1-2|TRBD1|TRBV19|NA
CASSPRTGSGYTF
TGTGCCAGTAGCCCCCGGACAGGGAGTGGCTACACCTTC
>TRBJ2-4|NA|TRBV28|NA
CASSQLRQIQYF
TGTGCCAGCAGCCAGTTGAGGCAGATTCAGTACTTC
>TRBJ1-5|NA|TRBV6-2/TRBV6-3|NA
CASSRDGTVGQPQHF
TGTGCCAGCAGTCGGGACGGGACGGTTGGTCAGCCCCAGCATTTT
>TRBJ2-1|TRBD1|TRBV19|NA
CASSSGTGVGYNEQFF
TGTGCCAGTAGTTCAGGGACAGGGGTAGGCTACAATGAGCAGTTCTTC
>TRBJ2-5|TRBD1|TRBV30|NA
CAWRGPGQKKETQYF
TGTGCCTGGAGGGGTCCGGGACAGAAAAAAGAGACCCAGTACTTC
>TRBJ2-7|TRBD2|TRBV7-2|NA
CASSFGTSEPYEQYF
TGTGCCAGCAGCTTTGGGACTAGCGAACCCTACGAGCAGTACTTC
>TRBJ2-1|NA|TRBV30|few
CAWSVGNEQFF
TGTGCCTGGAGCGTGGGCAATGAGCAGTTCTTC
>TRBJ2-7|TRBD1|TRBV4-3|NA
CASSQTDREPYEQYF
TGCGCCAGCAGCCAAACGGACAGGGAGCCCTACGAGCAGTACTTC
>TRBJ2-7|TRBD2|TRBV28|NA
CASSRPGLRTNPRLYEQYF
TGTGCCAGCAGTCGACCGGGACTAAGAACCAACCCAAGACTTTACGAGCAGTACTTC
>TRBJ2-7|NA|TRBV5-1|NA
CASTPGGTGGYEQYF
TGCGCCAGCACCCCAGGGGGGACTGGGGGCTACGAGCAGTACTTC
>TRBJ1-2|TRBD1|TRBV5-5|NA
CASSLGGGTNYGYTF
TGTGCCAGCAGCTTGGGAGGGGGCACTAACTATGGCTACACCTTC
>TRBJ2-6|NA|TRBV7-2|NA
CASSLAGSGANVLTF
TGTGCCAGCAGCTTAGCGGGGAGTGGGGCCAACGTCCTGACTTTC
>TRBJ2-7|NA|TRBV29-1|NA
CSVERESSYEQYF
TGCAGCGTTGAACGGGAGAGCTCCTACGAGCAGTACTTC
>TRBJ1-4|TRBD1|TRBV6-6|NA
CASSLGTVKATNEKLFF
TGTGCCAGCAGTCTTGGGACAGTGAAAGCAACTAATGAAAAACTGTTTTTT
>TRBJ2-7|TRBD2|TRBV6-5|NA
CATTSGGAYEQYF
TGTGCCACGACTAGCGGGGGGGCCTACGAGCAGTACTTC
>TRBJ2-2|TRBD2|TRBV5-4|NA
CASSPGTSASTGELFF
TGTGCCAGCAGCCCCGGGACTAGCGCTTCTACCGGGGAGCTGTTTTTT
>TRBJ2-7|TRBD2|TRBV19|NA
CASSPSGRSYEQYF
TGTGCCAGTAGCCCTAGCGGGAGGTCCTACGAGCAGTACTTC
>TRBJ1-4|NA|TRBV27|NA
CASSPPGTHSRVEKLFF
TGTGCCAGCAGTCCTCCCGGGACGCACAGCAGGGTCGAAAAACTGTTTTTT
>TRBJ2-1|NA|TRBV10-3|NA
CAIRLGDEQFF
TGTGCCATCAGACTGGGCGATGAGCAGTTCTTC
>TRBJ2-7|NA|TRBV4-3|NA
CASSRPGLVDEQYF
TGCGCCAGCAGCCGCCCGGGTCTGGTTGACGAGCAGTACTTC
>TRBJ1-1|NA|TRBV19|NA
CASSMRTGTGNTEAFF
TGTGCCAGTAGTATGAGGACCGGGACCGGGAACACTGAAGCTTTCTTT
>TRBJ2-1|TRBD2|TRBV7-9|NA
CASSFGTSDNEQFF
TGTGCCAGCAGCTTTGGGACTAGCGACAATGAGCAGTTCTTC
>TRBJ1-2|TRBD1|TRBV9|NA
CASSVATTGPYGYTF
TGTGCCAGCAGCGTAGCTACGACAGGGCCCTATGGCTACACCTTC
>TRBJ1-4|TRBD1|TRBV5-1|NA
CASTRTGGVEKLFF
TGCGCCAGCACCCGGACAGGGGGTGTGGAAAAACTGTTTTTT
>TRBJ2-3|NA|TRBV7-2|NA
CASSQSGPTDTQYF
TGTGCCAGCAGCCAGAGCGGCCCCACAGATACGCAGTATTTT
>TRBJ1-5|NA|TRBV7-2|NA
CASSQSSTLRGQPQHF
TGTGCCAGCAGCCAATCGAGCACTCTGAGGGGGCAGCCCCAGCATTTT
>TRBJ1-2|NA|TRBV6-5|NA
CASSLGGGAGYGYTF
TGTGCCAGCAGTCTTGGGGGAGGTGCCGGCTATGGCTACACCTTC
>TRBJ2-1|NA|TRBV11-2|NA
CASSLFDNEQFF
TGTGCCAGCAGCTTATTCGACAATGAGCAGTTCTTC
>TRBJ1-5|TRBD1|TRBV6-1|NA
CASSVAQGGQPQHF
TGTGCCAGCAGTGTAGCTCAGGGGGGGCAGCCCCAGCATTTT
>TRBJ2-3|NA|TRBV7-2|NA
CASSGRTAGDGTQYF
TGTGCCAGCAGCGGCCGGACGGCCGGGGACGGTACGCAGTATTTT
>TRBJ2-2|NA|TRBV9|once
CASSQGPAPGELFF
TGTGCCAGCAGCCAGGGACCAGCTCCCGGGGAGCTGTTTTTT
>TRBJ2-3|NA|TRBV19|NA
CASSPSFQRREDTQYF
TGTGCCAGTAGTCCCTCCTTCCAGCGGAGGGAAGATACGCAGTATTTT
>TRBJ2-1|TRBD2|TRBV9|NA
CASSVVGGRNEQFF
TGTGCCAGCAGCGTAGTTGGCGGGAGAAATGAGCAGTTCTTC
>TRBJ2-7|TRBD1|TRBV6-1|once
CASSARPGTGWDEQYF
TGTGCCAGCAGTGCACGTCCCGGGACAGGATGGGACGAGCAGTACTTC
>TRBJ2-1|NA|TRBV5-1|NA
CASSFNLGEQFF
TGCGCCAGCAGCTTCAACCTTGGTGAGCAGTTCTTC
>TRBJ2-3|TRBD2|TRBV7-9|NA
CASSPGGSDTQYF
TGTGCCAGCAGCCCGGGGGGGTCGGATACGCAGTATTTT
>TRBJ2-3|NA|TRBV7-9|NA
CASSPRIDTQYF
TGTGCCAGCAGCCCCCGGATCGACACGCAGTATTTT
>TRBJ1-2|NA|TRBV4-3|NA
CASSQEASDYGYTF
TGCGCCAGCAGCCAAGAGGCCAGCGACTATGGCTACACCTTC
>TRBJ2-1|TRBD2|TRBV5-6|NA
CASSGGVGTIKSSYNEQFF
TGTGCCAGCAGCGGCGGTGTGGGGACTATTAAAAGCTCCTACAATGAGCAGTTCTTC